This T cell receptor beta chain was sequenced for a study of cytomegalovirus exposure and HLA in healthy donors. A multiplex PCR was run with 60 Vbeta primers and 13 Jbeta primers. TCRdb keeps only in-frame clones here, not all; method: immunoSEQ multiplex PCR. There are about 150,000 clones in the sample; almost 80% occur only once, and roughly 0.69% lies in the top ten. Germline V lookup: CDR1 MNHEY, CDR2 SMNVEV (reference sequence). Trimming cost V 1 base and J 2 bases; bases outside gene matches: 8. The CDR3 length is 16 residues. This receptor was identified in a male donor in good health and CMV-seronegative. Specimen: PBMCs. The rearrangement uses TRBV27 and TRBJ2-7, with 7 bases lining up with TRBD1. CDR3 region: CASSLYPTGTPYEQYF. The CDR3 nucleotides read TGTGCCAGCAGTTTATACCCGACAGGGACCCCCTACGAGCAGTACTTC.